The rows below give T cell receptor beta chains drawn from one sample of a study of chemoradiotherapy in HPV16-positive cancers. The data were produced by immunoSEQ multiplex PCR, yet TCRdb's version contains in-frame clones alone and is incomplete. This table has roughly 14,000 clones, under 95% appearing once. Sequences were derived from blood, sampled from a patient who underwent chemoradiotherapy. These receptors were collected from a human donor with HPV-associated anogenital cancer. Each CDR3 is given without its conserved first and last residue. Fields, in order: J gene, clone size, V gene, CDR3 protein. Some rows mark clone size as missing; the rest say once, few, many or name a class of expanded clone.

J gene: TRBJ1-1
clone size: NA
V gene: TRBV2
CDR3 protein: ASRPENTEAF

J gene: TRBJ2-7
clone size: NA
V gene: TRBV21-1
CDR3 protein: ASSKRVWGREQY

J gene: TRBJ1-1
clone size: NA
V gene: TRBV4-1
CDR3 protein: ASGRMNTEAF

J gene: TRBJ2-7
clone size: NA
V gene: TRBV4-1
CDR3 protein: ASSQDVLAGGSYEQY

J gene: TRBJ1-2
clone size: NA
V gene: TRBV7-2
CDR3 protein: ASSLTGTGDRRGYT

J gene: TRBJ2-5
clone size: NA
V gene: TRBV19
CDR3 protein: ASSIDAMVGGATQY

J gene: TRBJ1-2
clone size: NA
V gene: TRBV4-3
CDR3 protein: ASSPGTGRIYGYT

J gene: TRBJ1-3
clone size: once
V gene: TRBV27
CDR3 protein: ASSLSGTGVGNTIY

J gene: TRBJ1-1
clone size: NA
V gene: TRBV21-1
CDR3 protein: ASSKEETGTEAF

J gene: TRBJ2-3
clone size: NA
V gene: TRBV13
CDR3 protein: ASSSTLRGDRTDTQY

J gene: TRBJ1-3
clone size: NA
V gene: TRBV30
CDR3 protein: AWNLDRVSGNTIY

J gene: TRBJ2-3
clone size: NA
V gene: TRBV5-4
CDR3 protein: ASSLVGSTDTQY

J gene: TRBJ2-5
clone size: NA
V gene: TRBV5-1
CDR3 protein: ASSLEQGEAKTQY

J gene: TRBJ1-4
clone size: NA
V gene: TRBV4-1
CDR3 protein: ASSQDQATNEKLF

J gene: TRBJ1-5
clone size: NA
V gene: TRBV18
CDR3 protein: ASSHGPSSNQPQH

J gene: TRBJ1-2
clone size: NA
V gene: TRBV5-1
CDR3 protein: ASSWEGAGYGYT

J gene: TRBJ1-5
clone size: NA
V gene: TRBV19
CDR3 protein: ASSIQPQH